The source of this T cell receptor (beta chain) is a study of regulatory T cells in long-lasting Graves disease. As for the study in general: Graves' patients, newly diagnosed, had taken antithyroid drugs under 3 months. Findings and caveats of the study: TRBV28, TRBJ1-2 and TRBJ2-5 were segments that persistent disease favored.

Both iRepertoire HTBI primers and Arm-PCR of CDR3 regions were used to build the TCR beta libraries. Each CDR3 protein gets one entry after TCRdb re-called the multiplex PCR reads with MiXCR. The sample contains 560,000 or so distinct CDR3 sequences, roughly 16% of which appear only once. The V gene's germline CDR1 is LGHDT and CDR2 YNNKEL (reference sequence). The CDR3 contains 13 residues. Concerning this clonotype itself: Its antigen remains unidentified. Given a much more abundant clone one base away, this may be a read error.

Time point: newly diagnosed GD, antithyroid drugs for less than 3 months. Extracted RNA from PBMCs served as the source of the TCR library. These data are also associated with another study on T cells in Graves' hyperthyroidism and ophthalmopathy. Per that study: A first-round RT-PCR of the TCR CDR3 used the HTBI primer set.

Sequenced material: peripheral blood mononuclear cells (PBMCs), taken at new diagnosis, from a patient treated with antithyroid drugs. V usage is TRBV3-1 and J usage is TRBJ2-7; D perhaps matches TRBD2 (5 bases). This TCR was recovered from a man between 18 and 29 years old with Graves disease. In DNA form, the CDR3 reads TGTACCAGCAGCACCGGAGGCCCCTACGAGCAGTACTTC. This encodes CTSSTGGPYEQYF.